These 27 T cell receptor beta chains were sequenced from one sample in a study of T cell responses to AZD1222 COVID-19 vaccine. Repertoires were generated with immunoSEQ multiplex PCR, while TCRdb's copy carries only in-frame clones and drops some. The data hold over 100,000 clones, with roughly 91% observed a single time. The sample was peripheral blood, taken 28 days after the second AZD1222 dose. The receptors were gathered from an adult who received the AZD1222 COVID-19 vaccine.

The V call is TRBV11-2, the J call TRBJ2-5, with a possible D match to TRBD2 (6 bases). Trimming removed 2 bases at V and 2 bases at J, with 18 bases between. This CDR3 comprises 17 residues. The V gene's germline CDR1 is SGHAT and CDR2 FQNNGV. In DNA form, the CDR3 reads TGTGCCAGCAGCTTACTCCGGGGGTCGGTTGAACAAGAGACCCAGTACTTC. Residues: CASSLLRGSVEQETQYF.

The chain links TRBV7-8 to TRBJ1-2; D gene unclear. With 5 bases removed from V and 0 bases from J, the gap between germline ends came to 10 bases. This CDR3 has 14 amino acids. The germline CDR1 and CDR2 sequences are SGHVS and FQNEAQ. CDR3 sequence (DNA): TGTGCCAGCAGCACGCGACAATCTAACTATGGCTACACCTTC. It codes for CASSTRQSNYGYTF.

The chain uses TRBV9 and TRBJ2-7; the match to TRBD2 covers 12 bases. The CDR3 sequence is 15 residues long. The V and J ends lost 4 bases and 2 bases, in that order; junction bases with no gene match: 4. Germline V gene data show CDR1 as SGDLS and CDR2 as YYNGEE. CDR3 bases: TGTGCCAGCAGCCCCCGACTAGCGGGAGCCTACGAGCAGTACTTC. Its translation is CASSPRLAGAYEQYF. Looking up the rest from reference TRBV9 and TRBJ2-7 gives the full variable domain: DSGVTQTPKHLITATGQRVTLRCSPRSGDLSVYWYQQSLDQGLQFLIQYYNGEERAKGNILERFSAQQFPDLHSELNLSSLELGDSALYFCASSPRLAGAYEQYFGPGTRLTVT.

The genes are TRBV11-3 and TRBJ2-7, with D maybe TRBD1 (6 bases). The CDR3 length is 13 residues. With 5 bases removed from V and 1 base from J, the gap between germline ends came to 9 bases. CDR1 is SGHNT, CDR2 YENEEA, per germline. Here the CDR3 reads CASSAGASYEQYF. DNA for the CDR3: TGTGCCAGCAGCGCAGGGGCGTCCTACGAGCAGTACTTC.

The sample holds one count of this clone. The J gene is TRBJ2-7, the V gene TRBV9; D call uncertain. Germline V gene lookup returns CDR1 SGDLS and CDR2 YYNGEE. This CDR3 is built from 13 residues. V lost 0 bases, J lost 8 bases, and 12 bases lay in between. In DNA, the CDR3 is TGTGCCAGCAGCGTAGGCATTACTGGGAAGCAGTACTTC. Translating gives CASSVGITGKQYF.

The chain recombines TRBV10-1 with TRBJ2-6; TRBD1 aligns across 9 bases. Germline V lookup: CDR1 WNHNN, CDR2 SYGVQD (reference sequence). CDR3 length: 15 residues. V was clipped by 10 bases and J by 0 bases; unmatched bases: 4. CDR3: CATSQGASGANVLTF. The CDR3 DNA reads as TGCGCCACCTCACAGGGGGCCTCTGGGGCCAACGTCCTGACTTTC.

The rearrangement uses TRBV28 and TRBJ2-2, with TRBD1 identical over 8 bases. This CDR3 is 17 amino acids long. Germline CDR1 reads MDHEN; CDR2 reads SYDVKM. After removal of 2 bases from V and 5 bases from J, the junction contained 10 bases not matched to a gene. CDR3 protein: CASSLIIRTGRTGELFF. The CDR3, as DNA: TGTGCCAGCAGTTTAATTATCAGGACAGGGAGGACCGGGGAGCTGTTTTTT.

The chain uses TRBV11-1 and TRBJ2-2, with 7 nucleotides matching TRBD1. J gave up 1 base and V 5 bases, and 4 bases lay outside the gene matches. Per the germline V gene, CDR1 is SGHAT and CDR2 is FQDESV (reference sequence). This CDR3 region has 15 residues. CDR3 protein: CASSNRQGNTGELFF. CDR3 sequence (DNA): TGTGCCAGCAGCAACAGACAGGGGAACACCGGGGAGCTGTTTTTT. The entire variable domain, with the rest obtained from reference TRBV11-1 and TRBJ2-2, is as follows: EAEVAQSPRYKITEKSQAVAFWCDPISGHATLYWYRQILGQGPELLVQFQDESVVDDSQLPKDRFSAERLKGVDSTLKIQPAELGDSAMYLCASSNRQGNTGELFFGEGSRLTVL.

This clone was counted once. The rearrangement uses TRBV28 and TRBJ2-5; TRBD1 matches at 10 bases. In germline, CDR1 is MDHEN, CDR2 SYDVKM. This CDR3 has 15 amino acids. Unmatched junction bases numbered 9, after V lost 6 bases and J lost 5 bases. DNA for the CDR3: TGTGCCAGCAGAACCGGGACAGGGGAGTGGGAGACCCAGTACTTC. This translates into CASRTGTGEWETQYF.

The rearrangement joins TRBV9 to TRBJ2-2, with 11 bases lining up with TRBD2. Germline CDR1 reads SGDLS; CDR2 reads YYNGEE. The CDR3 consists of 17 residues. J lost 5 bases, V lost 0 bases, and 6 bases had no gene match. The CDR3 nucleotides are TGTGCCAGCAGCGTAGGGCTAGCGGGAGGTGTAACCGGGGAGCTGTTTTTT. Protein sequence: CASSVGLAGGVTGELFF. Using reference TRBV9 and TRBJ2-2 for the parts outside the CDR3, the full variable domain is DSGVTQTPKHLITATGQRVTLRCSPRSGDLSVYWYQQSLDQGLQFLIQYYNGEERAKGNILERFSAQQFPDLHSELNLSSLELGDSALYFCASSVGLAGGVTGELFFGEGSRLTVL.

V gene TRBV27 combines with J gene TRBJ2-7, with TRBD2 identical over 13 bases. With V trimmed by 5 bases and J by 7 bases, 8 bases remained unmatched. CDR1 and CDR2 from the germline V gene are MNHEY and SMNVEV (reference sequence). This CDR3 has 15 residues. As DNA, the CDR3 is TGTGCCAGCAGTACGGGGCGACTAGCGGGAGGAGAGCAGTACTTC. Protein product: CASSTGRLAGGEQYF.

J is TRBJ2-7 and V is TRBV18; D gene uncertain. CDR1 and CDR2 from the germline V gene are KGHSH and LQKENI. Trimming took off 3 bases at V and 9 bases at J, with 24 bases between the two ends. This CDR3 is 16 amino acids long. CDR3: CASSPPLAKAPFVQYF. The CDR3 DNA reads TGTGCCAGCTCACCCCCATTGGCCAAGGCCCCCTTTGTGCAGTACTTC. The variable domain in full, completed from reference TRBV18 and TRBJ2-7, reads NAGVMQNPRHLVRRRGQEARLRCSPMKGHSHVYWYRQLPEEGLKFMVYLQKENIIDESGMPKERFSAEFPKEGPSILRIQQVVRGDSAAYFCASSPPLAKAPFVQYFGPGTRLTVT.

CDR3 DNA: TGTGCCAGCAGCACACGTGACAGAGGCACAGATACGCAGTATTTT. Translating gives CASSTRDRGTDTQYF. This chain connects TRBV5-6 to TRBJ2-3; TRBD1 might be the D (5 bases). CDR3 size: 15 residues. Looked up from germline, CDR1 is SGHDT and CDR2 is YYEEEE. V was shortened by 4 bases and J by 1 base, with 13 bases between the two germline ends.

This clone has just one count. The chain recombines TRBV30 with TRBJ2-7; perhaps TRBD1 as D (5 bases). V lost 0 bases and J lost 3, with 15 bases in between. This CDR3 spans 15 amino acids. Germline V gives CDR1 GTSNPN, CDR2 SVGIG (reference sequence). In nucleotides, the CDR3 is TGTGCCTGGAGTGTCCGGACACCCACTCACTACGAGCAGTACTTC. Translating gives CAWSVRTPTHYEQYF. Full variable domain (missing parts from reference TRBV30 and TRBJ2-7): SQTIHQWPATLVQPVGSPLSLECTVEGTSNPNLYWYRQAAGRGLQLLFYSVGIGQISSEVPQNLSASRPQDRQFILSSKKLLLSDSGFYLCAWSVRTPTHYEQYFGPGTRLTVT.

This chain uses TRBV2 with TRBJ2-2, with no clear D. The germline gives CDR1 SNHLY, CDR2 FYNNEI. The ends were cut back, 2 bases at V and 7 bases at J, with 8 bases in the middle. This CDR3 has 13 residues. The CDR3: CASSEYVNGELFF. CDR3 nucleotides: TGTGCCAGCAGTGAATACGTCAACGGGGAGCTGTTTTTT.

The CDR3 spells CASSPPKEGLRGETQYF. DNA for the CDR3: TGTGCCAGCTCACCACCGAAGGAGGGCCTGCGCGGGGAGACCCAGTACTTC. The chain links TRBV18 to TRBJ2-5; perhaps TRBD2 as D (6 bases). CDR1 KGHSH and CDR2 LQKENI come from the germline V gene. The V end lost 0 bases, the J end lost 5 bases, and 19 bases lay between the germline ends. The CDR3 extends over 17 amino acids. Looking up the rest from reference TRBV18 and TRBJ2-5 gives the full variable domain: NAGVMQNPRHLVRRRGQEARLRCSPMKGHSHVYWYRQLPEEGLKFMVYLQKENIIDESGMPKERFSAEFPKEGPSILRIQQVVRGDSAAYFCASSPPKEGLRGETQYFGPGTRLLVL.

The rearrangement uses TRBV5-1 and TRBJ2-2, with D possibly TRBD2 on 5 matching bases. In germline, CDR1 is SGHRS, CDR2 YFSETQ. CDR3 size: 13 residues. Trimming removed 4 bases at V and 4 bases at J, with 8 bases between. CDR3 DNA sequence: TGCGCCAGCAGCGTCGAGGGCACCGGGGAGCTGTTTTTT. Amino acid sequence: CASSVEGTGELFF. Variable domain in full (rest from reference TRBV5-1 and TRBJ2-2): KAGVTQTPRYLIKTRGQQVTLSCSPISGHRSVSWYQQTPGQGLQFLFEYFSETQRNKGNFPGRFSGRQFSNSRSEMNVSTLELGDSALYLCASSVEGTGELFFGEGSRLTVL.

The V gene is TRBV2, the J gene TRBJ2-3, with 10 positions matching TRBD1. Trimming cost V 7 bases and J 2 bases; bases outside gene matches: 9. In germline, CDR1 is SNHLY, CDR2 FYNNEI. The CDR3 is 16 amino acids. This CDR3 is CASTFLGTGVTDTQYF. DNA for the CDR3: TGTGCCAGCACCTTCCTTGGGACAGGGGTCACAGATACGCAGTATTTT.

This chain links TRBV6-5 with TRBJ1-2, with TRBD1 matching 8 bases. The CDR3 is 15 residues long. Germline CDR1 is MNHEY and CDR2 is SVGAGI. J lost 4 bases, V lost 2 bases, and 6 bases had no gene match. The CDR3 DNA follows: TGTGCCAGCAGTTACGGACAGGGATGGAGCTATGGCTACACCTTC. Its protein product is CASSYGQGWSYGYTF.

The rearrangement joins TRBV19 to TRBJ1-4, with a possible D match to TRBD1 (5 bases). Germline V CDR1 and CDR2: LNHDA, SQIVND (reference sequence). The CDR3 sequence is 15 residues long. Trimming took 0 bases from V and 4 from J, leaving 9 bases between them. The CDR3 DNA is TGTGCCAGTAGTATAGAAGGACACCGTAATGAAAAACTGTTTTTT. Translating gives CASSIEGHRNEKLFF. Supplemented by reference TRBV19 and TRBJ1-4, the full variable domain reads DGGITQSPKYLFRKEGQNVTLSCEQNLNHDAMYWYRQDPGQGLRLIYYSQIVNDFQKGDIAEGYSVSREKKESFPLTVTSAQKNPTAFYLCASSIEGHRNEKLFFGSGTQLSVL.

The V gene is TRBV6-4, the J gene TRBJ2-2, with D uncertain. This CDR3 region has 13 residues. CDR1 is MRHNA, CDR2 SNTAGT, per germline. Between the trimmed V and J ends, which lost 4 bases and 1 base, there was a span of 4 bases. CDR3 DNA sequence: TGTGCCAGCAGTGCTAAGAACACCGGGGAGCTGTTTTTT. It codes for CASSAKNTGELFF.

The rearrangement joins TRBV19 to TRBJ2-7; D is unclear. CDR1 is LNHDA and CDR2 is SQIVND in the germline V gene (reference sequence). V was pared by 5 bases and J by 0 bases, with 8 bases between. The length of the CDR3 is 13 residues. The CDR3 reads CASSPFLSYEQYF. CDR3 in DNA: TGTGCCAGTAGTCCTTTCCTCTCCTACGAGCAGTACTTC. The variable domain in full, with the rest retrieved from reference TRBV19 and TRBJ2-7, is DGGITQSPKYLFRKEGQNVTLSCEQNLNHDAMYWYRQDPGQGLRLIYYSQIVNDFQKGDIAEGYSVSREKKESFPLTVTSAQKNPTAFYLCASSPFLSYEQYFGPGTRLTVT.

This chain joins TRBV4-1 and TRBJ1-3, with D perhaps TRBD1 (5 bases). This CDR3 comprises 14 residues. Trimming took 4 bases from V and 3 from J, leaving 10 bases between them. Germline assignment: CDR1 MGHRA and CDR2 YSYEKL. The chain's CDR3 is CASSPQGFGNTIYF. CDR3 DNA: TGCGCCAGCAGCCCCCAGGGTTTTGGAAACACCATATATTTT.

The chain joins TRBV4-1 to TRBJ2-3; D is uncertain. V lost 3 bases and J 2 bases, leaving 12 bases between the germline ends. The CDR3 consists of 15 residues. Germline CDR1 MGHRA, CDR2 YSYEKL. The CDR3 here is CASSHVRDTTDTQYF. In nucleotides, the CDR3 is TGCGCCAGCAGCCACGTCCGAGACACCACAGATACGCAGTATTTT.

The chain has TRBV5-1 and TRBJ1-2, with a possible D match to TRBD1 (5 bases). Germline V gives CDR1 SGHRS, CDR2 YFSETQ. With 4 bases removed from V and 5 bases from J, the gap between germline ends came to 18 bases. The CDR3 extends over 15 amino acids. CDR3 sequence reads: CASSLVIGGEYGYTF. The CDR3 nucleotides read TGCGCCAGCAGCCTGGTTATCGGGGGGGAATATGGCTACACCTTC.

This clone was counted once. The chain has TRBV19 and TRBJ1-5, with a tentative D call TRBD1 (6 bases). Germline V lookup: CDR1 LNHDA, CDR2 SQIVND (reference sequence). The CDR3 sequence is 16 residues long. V was shortened by 6 bases and J by 2 bases, with 17 bases between the two germline ends. The CDR3 reads CASSASTGFRNQPQHF. The CDR3 DNA follows: TGTGCCAGTAGCGCCAGTACAGGGTTCCGCAATCAGCCCCAGCATTTT.

This clone was recorded once. The rearrangement uses TRBV19 and TRBJ1-1; 8 nucleotides line up with TRBD1. CDR3 length: 15 amino acids. The trim removed 4 bases at V and 3 bases at J, leaving 7 bases unmatched. Germline-derived CDR1 and CDR2 are LNHDA and SQIVND (reference sequence). The CDR3: CASSRWTGRDTEAFF. CDR3 in DNA: TGTGCCAGTAGTAGATGGACAGGGCGGGACACTGAAGCTTTCTTT.